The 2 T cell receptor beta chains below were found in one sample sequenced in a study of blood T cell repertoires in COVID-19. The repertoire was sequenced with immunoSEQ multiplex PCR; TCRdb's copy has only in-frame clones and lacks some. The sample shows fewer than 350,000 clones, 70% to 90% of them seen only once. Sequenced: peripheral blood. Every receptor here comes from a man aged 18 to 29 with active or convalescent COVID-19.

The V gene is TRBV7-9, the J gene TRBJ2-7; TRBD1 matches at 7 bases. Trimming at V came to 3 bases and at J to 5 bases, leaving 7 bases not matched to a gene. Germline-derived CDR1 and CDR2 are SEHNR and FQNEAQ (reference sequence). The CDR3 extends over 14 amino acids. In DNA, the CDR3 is TGTGCCAGCAGCTTTTCTACAGGGGCGGACGAGCAGTACTTC. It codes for CASSFSTGADEQYF. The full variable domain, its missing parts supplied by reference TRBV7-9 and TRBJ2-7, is DTGVSQNPRHKITKRGQNVTFRCDPISEHNRLYWYRQTLGQGPEFLTYFQNEAQLEKSRLLSDRFSAERPKGSFSTLEIQRTEQGDSAMYLCASSFSTGADEQYFGPGTRLTVT.

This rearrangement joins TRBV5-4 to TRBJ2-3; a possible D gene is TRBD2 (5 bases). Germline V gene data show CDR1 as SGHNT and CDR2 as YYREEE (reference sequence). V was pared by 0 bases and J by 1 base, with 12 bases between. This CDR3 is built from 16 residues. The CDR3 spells CASSLAGNLGTDTQYF. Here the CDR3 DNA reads TGTGCCAGCAGCTTGGCCGGGAATCTCGGCACAGATACGCAGTATTTT.